The source of this T cell receptor (beta chain) is a study of T-cell reconstitution after alpha-beta-depleted transplantation in children. Per the germline V gene, CDR1 is SGHVS and CDR2 is FQNEAQ. This CDR3 has 18 amino acids. Trimming removed 2 bases from V and 0 bases from J, with 18 bases in between. The TCRbeta library incorporated unique molecular identifiers. TCRdb independently ran MiXCR on the PCR reads; one entry per CDR3 protein. The sample lists 640,000 or so distinct CDR3 sequences, 16% occurring once. The origin of this receptor is a human donor who donated a stem cell graft to a child with acute myeloid leukemia. This chain joins TRBV7-8 and TRBJ2-3; D perhaps matches TRBD1 (6 bases). The sequencing here drew on PBMCs from the stem cell graft donor, taken from the stem cell graft. CDR3 nucleotides: TGTGCCAGCAGCTTAATCCCAAGGGGGTACGTGAGCACAGATACGCAGTATTTT. It is translated as CASSLIPRGYVSTDTQYF.